Listed below are T cell receptor beta chains from one sample, sequenced in a study of blood T cell repertoires in COVID-19. Sequencing was performed with immunoSEQ multiplex PCR; in TCRdb, only in-frame clones are kept and a portion is missing. The sample holds some 260,000 clones, about 87% seen once. Specimen: peripheral blood. These receptors were collected from a woman between 65 and 79 years old with COVID-19, enrolled during active disease. Both conserved end residues are part of each CDR3. D genes are given only for firm matches. Clone size appears in some rows only: once, few, many, or a class for an expanded clone.

TRBJ2-2	NA	TRBV2	once	CASRPRRNTGELFF	TGTGCCAGCAGGCCCCGCAGGAACACCGGGGAGCTGTTTTTT
TRBJ2-1	TRBD2	TRBV7-9	once	CASSLVGSGSSYNEQFF	TGTGCCAGCAGCTTAGTGGGTAGCGGGAGCTCCTACAATGAGCAGTTCTTC
TRBJ2-1	NA	TRBV19	NA	CASSISTGEQFF	TGTGCCAGTAGTATATCCACAGGGGAGCAGTTCTTC
TRBJ1-1	NA	TRBV12-3/TRBV12-4	NA	CASSLSLGQAFF	TGTGCCAGCAGTTTATCTCTGGGCCAAGCTTTCTTT
TRBJ1-2	TRBD1	TRBV11-2	NA	CASSPLPTGGYGYTF	TGTGCCAGCAGCCCCCTACCGACAGGGGGCTATGGCTACACCTTC
TRBJ1-6	NA	TRBV20-1	NA	CSASRRGWSPLHF	TGCAGTGCTAGTAGGCGGGGTTGGTCACCCCTCCACTTT
TRBJ1-2	TRBD1	TRBV28	NA	CASSLTGGHGYTF	TGTGCCAGCAGTCTTACAGGGGGCCATGGCTACACCTTC
TRBJ1-5	NA	TRBV2	NA	CASSQQSNQPQHF	TGTGCCAGCAGTCAACAGAGCAATCAGCCCCAGCATTTT
TRBJ2-1	TRBD2	TRBV3-1/TRBV3-2	once	CASSRWTSGIDNEQFF	TGTGCCAGCAGCCGATGGACTAGCGGGATTGACAATGAGCAGTTCTTC
TRBJ2-3	TRBD1	TRBV10-3	NA	CAISESDRGTDTQYF	TGTGCCATCAGTGAGTCCGACAGGGGCACAGATACGCAGTATTTT
TRBJ1-4	NA	TRBV7-9	NA	CASSPHPDPREKLFF	TGTGCCAGCAGCCCACATCCCGATCCCAGGGAAAAACTGTTTTTT
TRBJ2-7	TRBD1	TRBV5-6	NA	CASSQTGVRYEQYF	TGTGCCAGCAGCCAGACAGGGGTTCGCTACGAGCAGTACTTC
TRBJ2-7	TRBD1	TRBV5-1	NA	CASSPIQGYEQYF	TGCGCCAGCAGCCCAATACAGGGGTACGAGCAGTACTTC
TRBJ1-2	TRBD1	TRBV3-1/TRBV3-2	NA	CASSQGDRGWGYTF	TGTGCCAGCAGCCAAGGGGACAGGGGATGGGGCTACACCTTC
TRBJ2-5	TRBD2	TRBV19	NA	CASSPVVAGEETQYF	TGTGCCAGTAGTCCCGTGGTAGCGGGGGAAGAGACCCAGTACTTC
TRBJ2-2	TRBD2	TRBV5-1	NA	CASSLTAGVTGELFF	TGCGCCAGCAGCTTGACCGCGGGAGTAACCGGGGAGCTGTTTTTT
TRBJ2-1	NA	TRBV3-1/TRBV3-2	NA	CASSLRGSFYEQFF	TGTGCCAGCAGCCTTCGGGGGAGTTTCTATGAGCAGTTCTTC
TRBJ2-2	NA	TRBV19	NA	CASSWQANTGELFF	TGTGCCAGTAGTTGGCAGGCTAACACCGGGGAGCTGTTTTTT
TRBJ2-4	TRBD1	TRBV3-1/TRBV3-2	NA	CASSRGQDIQYF	TGTGCCAGCAGCCGGGGACAGGACATTCAGTACTTC
TRBJ1-4	NA	TRBV7-6	NA	CASSLGLQANEKLFF	TGTGCCAGCAGCCTCGGACTTCAGGCTAATGAAAAACTGTTTTTT
TRBJ1-2	NA	TRBV11-3	NA	CASSLESLHPNYGYTF	TGTGCCAGCAGCTTAGAGAGTCTCCACCCTAACTATGGCTACACCTTC
TRBJ1-4	NA	TRBV5-6	NA	CASSLLQGNEKLFF	TGTGCCAGCAGCTTGCTCCAGGGGAACGAAAAACTGTTTTTT
TRBJ1-3	NA	TRBV28	NA	CASSLWAGGNTIYF	TGTGCCAGCAGTTTATGGGCAGGTGGAAACACCATATATTTT
TRBJ1-1	TRBD1	TRBV28	NA	CASSDPGGSTEAFF	TGTGCCAGCAGTGATCCAGGGGGTAGCACTGAAGCTTTCTTT
TRBJ1-5	TRBD1	TRBV11-3	once	CASSEQGAEGQPQHF	TGTGCCAGCAGCGAGCAGGGGGCAGAAGGACAGCCCCAGCATTTT
TRBJ1-3	NA	TRBV27	once	CASSLAGFGNTIYF	TGTGCCAGCAGTTTGGCAGGGTTTGGAAACACCATATATTTT
TRBJ1-5	NA	TRBV27	NA	CASSLVNTQGISNQPQHF	TGTGCCAGCAGTTTAGTTAATACGCAGGGTATTAGCAATCAGCCCCAGCATTTT
TRBJ1-5	TRBD1	TRBV10-3	NA	CAISQDRGSNQPQHF	TGTGCCATCAGCCAAGACAGGGGAAGCAATCAGCCCCAGCATTTT
TRBJ2-5	TRBD2	TRBV2	NA	CASNLAGVGETQYF	TGTGCCAGCAACCTGGCGGGAGTGGGGGAGACCCAGTACTTC
TRBJ2-2	TRBD1	TRBV9	NA	CASSVRDRANGELFF	TGTGCCAGCAGCGTCAGAGACAGGGCTAACGGGGAGCTGTTTTTT
TRBJ2-7	TRBD1	TRBV5-8	NA	CASWVARTGLYEQYF	TGTGCCAGCTGGGTCGCTAGGACAGGTCTCTACGAGCAGTACTTC
TRBJ2-3	TRBD1	TRBV5-1	NA	CASSLTGGGTQYF	TGCGCCAGCAGCCTGACAGGGGGAGGTACGCAGTATTTT
TRBJ1-3	TRBD1	TRBV4-1	NA	CASAGTGGTGNTIYF	TGCGCCAGCGCCGGGACAGGGGGGACTGGAAACACCATATATTTT
TRBJ1-1	NA	TRBV4-3	NA	CASSQDSQAGAEAFF	TGCGCCAGCAGCCAAGATAGCCAGGCGGGGGCTGAAGCTTTCTTT
TRBJ2-7	TRBD2	TRBV7-2	once	CASSPGTSYEQYF	TGTGCCAGCAGCCCAGGGACTAGCTACGAGCAGTACTTC
TRBJ2-7	NA	TRBV9	NA	CASSVDAASAYEQYF	TGTGCCAGCAGCGTAGACGCGGCAAGCGCCTACGAGCAGTACTTC
TRBJ1-1	TRBD1	TRBV28	NA	CASTSSAGGFTHF	TGTGCCAGCACCTCATCGGCAGGGGGGTTTACCCACTTT
TRBJ1-3	NA	TRBV5-1	NA	CASSTAPGNTIYF	TGCGCCAGCAGTACAGCCCCTGGAAACACCATATATTTT
TRBJ1-5	NA	TRBV4-1	NA	CASSPRTAGQPQHF	TGCGCCAGCAGCCCCAGGACAGCAGGCCAGCCCCAGCATTTT
TRBJ2-1	TRBD2	TRBV6-5	few	CASSLGLALINEQFF	TGTGCCAGCAGCCTGGGACTAGCCTTAATCAATGAGCAGTTCTTC
TRBJ1-4	TRBD1	TRBV4-3	NA	CASSQDFPDRDEKLFF	TGCGCCAGCAGCCAAGATTTTCCGGACAGGGACGAAAAACTGTTTTTT
TRBJ1-5	TRBD1	TRBV28	NA	CASMLLVGGYQPQHF	TGTGCCAGCATGCTACTAGTAGGGGGCTACCAGCCCCAGCATTTT
TRBJ2-1	NA	TRBV19	NA	CASSGGGYNEEQFF	TGTGCCAGTAGTGGGGGGGGCTACAATGAGGAGCAGTTCTTC